These 5 T cell receptor beta chains share one sample of origin, sequenced in a study of cytomegalovirus exposure and HLA in healthy donors. The PCR employed 60 Vbeta primers together with 13 Jbeta primers. Method: immunoSEQ multiplex PCR; TCRdb's copy keeps in-frame clones and lacks some. The sample holds tens of thousands of clones, around 80% seen once. Material: PBMCs. These receptors were obtained from a male donor in good health and CMV-seropositive.

The J gene is TRBJ1-3, the V gene TRBV7-6; TRBD1 matches at 9 bases. Germline-derived CDR1 and CDR2 are SGHVS and FNYEAQ. The CDR3 is 16 amino acids. V shed 5 bases, J shed 2 bases, and the junction held 7 bases outside the gene matches. The CDR3 spells CASSQEGQGPGNTIYF. DNA for the CDR3: TGTGCCAGCAGCCAAGAGGGACAGGGCCCTGGAAACACCATATATTTT.

This clone has only a few counts. The chain couples TRBV29-1 to TRBJ1-5; the D gene is possibly TRBD1 (6 bases). Trimming shortened V by 5 bases and J by 0 bases, and 8 bases separated the two germline ends. Per germline, CDR1 SQVTM and CDR2 ANQGSEA. The CDR3 covers 13 residues. CDR3 sequence (DNA): TGCAGCGTTCGGGACAATAGCAATCAGCCCCAGCATTTT. Translation gives CSVRDNSNQPQHF.

As concerns this clone: Other DNA sequences in this specimen translate into the identical CDR3. The DNA of the CDR3 is TGTGCCAGCAGCCTAGACGGGGGGCGGGAAGGAGAGACCCAGTACTTC. Its protein product is CASSLDGGREGETQYF. The rearrangement links TRBV9 to TRBJ2-5, with D possibly matching TRBD2 (7 bases). The CDR3 length is 16 residues. Between the trimmed V and J ends, which lost 4 bases and 4 bases, there was a span of 20 bases. Germline lookup yields CDR1 SGDLS and CDR2 YYNGEE.

The table lists this clone with a few counts. V usage is TRBV29-1 and J usage is TRBJ2-1; 8 positions match TRBD1. CDR1 is SQVTM, CDR2 ANQGSEA, per germline. The J segment lost 7 bases and the V segment lost 5 bases, leaving 7 bases of the junction unmatched. The CDR3 is made up of 13 amino acids. The CDR3 sequence: CSVFAGQGNEQFF. CDR3 DNA sequence: TGCAGCGTTTTTGCTGGACAGGGTAATGAGCAGTTCTTC.

The chain joins TRBV27 to TRBJ2-2, with no clear D. CDR3 length: 13 residues. Germline CDR1 MNHEY, CDR2 SMNVEV (reference sequence). V was clipped by 3 bases and J by 7 bases, with 9 bases between them. The CDR3 spells CASSFAANGELFF. The CDR3 DNA reads TGTGCCAGCAGTTTCGCGGCAAACGGGGAGCTGTTTTTT.